Detailed here is one T cell receptor (beta chain). Adult Caucasians living in Nashville, Tennessee made up all of the donors. An even split of each subset's genomic DNA across several immunoSEQ plates was performed. Using immunoSEQ multiplex PCR, the repertoire was profiled, and TCRdb retains in-frame clones only, with some absent. The sample holds 2.3 million or so clones, 80% to 95% seen once. The sample belongs to a study of shared clonotypes between healthy human individuals. Looking at the study overall: The study used three CD4 naive, three CD4 memory, two CD8 naive and one CD8 memory plate per donor.

V lost 5 bases and J lost 7, with 17 bases in between. In germline, CDR1 is MNHEY, CDR2 SMNVEV (reference sequence). The CDR3 covers 15 residues. The sample taken for sequencing was naive CD4+ T cells from PBMCs. Subset described: CD45RA+ positively selected. This sequence was found in a man aged 18 to 29 in good health. Some clones in this sample may be carry-over from other donors' samples. The genes are TRBV27 and TRBJ1-4, with D possibly TRBD1 on 5 matching bases. CDR3: CASSVGTVGGEKLFF. The CDR3 coding sequence is TGTGCCAGCAGTGTCGGGACGGTGGGGGGTGAAAAACTGTTTTTT.